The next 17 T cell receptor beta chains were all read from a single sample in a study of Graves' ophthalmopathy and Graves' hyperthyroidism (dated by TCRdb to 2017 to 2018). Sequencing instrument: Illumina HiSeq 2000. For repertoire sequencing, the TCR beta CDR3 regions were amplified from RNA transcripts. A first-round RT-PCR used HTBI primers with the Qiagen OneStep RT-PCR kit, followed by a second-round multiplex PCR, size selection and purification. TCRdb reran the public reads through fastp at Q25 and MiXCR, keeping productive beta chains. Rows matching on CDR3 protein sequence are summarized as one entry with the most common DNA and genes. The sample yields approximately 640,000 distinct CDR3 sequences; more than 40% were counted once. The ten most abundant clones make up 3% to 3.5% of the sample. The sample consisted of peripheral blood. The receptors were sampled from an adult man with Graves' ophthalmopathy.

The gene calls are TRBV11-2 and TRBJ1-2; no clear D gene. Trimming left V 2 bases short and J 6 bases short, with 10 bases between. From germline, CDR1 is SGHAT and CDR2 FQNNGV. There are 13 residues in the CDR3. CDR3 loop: CASSLFGVNGYTF. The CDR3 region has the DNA TGTGCCAGCAGCTTATTCGGGGTTAATGGCTACACCTTC.

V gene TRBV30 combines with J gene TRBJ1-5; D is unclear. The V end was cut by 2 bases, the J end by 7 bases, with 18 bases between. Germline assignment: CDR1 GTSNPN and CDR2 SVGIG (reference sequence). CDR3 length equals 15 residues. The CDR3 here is CAWSQLGREGQPQHF. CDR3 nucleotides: TGTGCCTGGAGTCAACTAGGGCGGGAAGGGCAGCCCCAGCATTTT.

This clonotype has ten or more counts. CDR3 in DNA: TGTGCCAGCAGCGTAGAGCCAGGGGTGAACACTGAAGCTTTCTTT. It translates to CASSVEPGVNTEAFF. This chain joins TRBV9 and TRBJ1-1; maybe TRBD1 (6 bases). CDR1 is SGDLS and CDR2 is YYNGEE in the germline V gene. The CDR3 has 15 residues. Trimming cost V 0 bases and J 0 bases, with 9 bases left between them.

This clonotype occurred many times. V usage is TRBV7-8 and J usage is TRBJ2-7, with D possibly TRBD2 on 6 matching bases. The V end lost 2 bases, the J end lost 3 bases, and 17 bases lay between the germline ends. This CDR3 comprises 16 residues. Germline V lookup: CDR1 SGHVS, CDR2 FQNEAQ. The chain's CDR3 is CASSLQGLTFNYEQYF. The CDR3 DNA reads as TGTGCCAGCAGCTTACAGGGACTCACCTTTAACTACGAGCAGTACTTC.

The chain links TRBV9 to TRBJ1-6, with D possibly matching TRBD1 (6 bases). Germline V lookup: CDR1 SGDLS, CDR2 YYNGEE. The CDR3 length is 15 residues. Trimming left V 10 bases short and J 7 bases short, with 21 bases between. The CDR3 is CAWKLRTALNSPLHF. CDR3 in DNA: TGTGCCTGGAAACTCCGGACAGCCCTAAATTCACCCCTCCACTTT.

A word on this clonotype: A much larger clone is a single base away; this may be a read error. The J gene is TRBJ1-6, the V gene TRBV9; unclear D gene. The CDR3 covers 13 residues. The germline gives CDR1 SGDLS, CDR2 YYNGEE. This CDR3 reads CAGSVASSPPLHF. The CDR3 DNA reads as TGTGCCGGCAGCGTAGCGAGCTCGCCACCCCTCCACTTT.

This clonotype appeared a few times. The CDR3: CASSQDRPGGFRGNQPQHF. For the CDR3, the DNA is TGCGCCAGCAGCCAAGATCGTCCAGGGGGCTTTCGGGGCAATCAGCCCCAGCATTTT. The chain is built from TRBV4-1 and TRBJ1-5, with TRBD1 identical over 8 bases. V dropped 0 bases and J dropped 2; count of bases not matched to a gene: 12. The length of the CDR3 is 19 residues. CDR1 is MGHRA, CDR2 YSYEKL, per germline.

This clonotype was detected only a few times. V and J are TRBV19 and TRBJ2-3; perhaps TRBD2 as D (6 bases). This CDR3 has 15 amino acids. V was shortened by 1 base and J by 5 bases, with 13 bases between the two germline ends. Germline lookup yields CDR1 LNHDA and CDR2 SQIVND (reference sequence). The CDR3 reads CASSIVGGIIDTQYF. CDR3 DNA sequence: TGTGCCAGTAGTATAGTCGGGGGAATAATAGATACGCAGTATTTT.

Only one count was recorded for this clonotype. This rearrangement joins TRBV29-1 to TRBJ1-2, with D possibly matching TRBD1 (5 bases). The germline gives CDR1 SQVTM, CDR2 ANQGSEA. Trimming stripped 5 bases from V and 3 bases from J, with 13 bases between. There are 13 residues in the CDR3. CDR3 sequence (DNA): TGCAGCGTTCGCGAGCAGGGACACTATGGCTACACCTTC. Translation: CSVREQGHYGYTF.

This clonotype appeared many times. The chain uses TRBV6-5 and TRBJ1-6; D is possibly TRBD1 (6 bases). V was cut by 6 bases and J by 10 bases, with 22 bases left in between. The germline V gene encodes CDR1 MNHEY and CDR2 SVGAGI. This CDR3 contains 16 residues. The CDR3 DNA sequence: TGTGCCAGCAGCAAAGGGCAGCAGGGGAGTGGATCACCCCTCCACTTT. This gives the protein CASSKGQQGSGSPLHF.

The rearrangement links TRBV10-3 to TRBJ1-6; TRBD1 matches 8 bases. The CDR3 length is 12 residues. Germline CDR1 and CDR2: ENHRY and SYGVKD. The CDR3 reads CAHQGADSPLHF. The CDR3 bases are TGTGCTCATCAGGGGGCGGATTCACCCCTCCACTTT.

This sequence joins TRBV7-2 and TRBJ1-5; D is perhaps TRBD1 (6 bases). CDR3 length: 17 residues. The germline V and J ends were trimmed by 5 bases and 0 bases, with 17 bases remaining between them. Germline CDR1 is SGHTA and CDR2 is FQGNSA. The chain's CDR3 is CASSRLAGGRSNQPQHF. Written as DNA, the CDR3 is TGTGCCAGCAGCCGACTAGCGGGGGGGCGTAGCAATCAGCCCCAGCATTTT.

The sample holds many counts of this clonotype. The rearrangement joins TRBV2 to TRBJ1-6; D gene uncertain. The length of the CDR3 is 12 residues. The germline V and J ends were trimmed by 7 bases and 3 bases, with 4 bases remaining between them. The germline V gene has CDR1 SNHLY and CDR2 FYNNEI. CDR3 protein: CASNGYNSPLHF. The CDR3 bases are TGTGCCAGCAACGGCTATAATTCACCCCTCCACTTT.

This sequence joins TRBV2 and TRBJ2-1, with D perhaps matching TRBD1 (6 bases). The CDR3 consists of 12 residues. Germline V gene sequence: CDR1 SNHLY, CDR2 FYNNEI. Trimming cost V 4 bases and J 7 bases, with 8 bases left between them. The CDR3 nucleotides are TGTGCCAGCAGTGCGGACAGAAATGAGCAGTTCTTC. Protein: CASSADRNEQFF.

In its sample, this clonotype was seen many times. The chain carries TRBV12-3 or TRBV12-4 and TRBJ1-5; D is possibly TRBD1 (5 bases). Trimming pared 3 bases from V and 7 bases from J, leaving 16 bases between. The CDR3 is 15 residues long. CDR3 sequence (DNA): TGTGCCAGCAGTTTTCAAGGGGACGAGCGACAGCCCCAGCATTTT. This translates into CASSFQGDERQPQHF.

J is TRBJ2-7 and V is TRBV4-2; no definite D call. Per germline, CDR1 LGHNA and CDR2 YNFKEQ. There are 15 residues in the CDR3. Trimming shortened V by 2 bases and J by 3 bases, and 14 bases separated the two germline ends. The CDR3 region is CASSQTNTQNYEQYF. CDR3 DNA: TGTGCCAGCAGCCAAACAAATACGCAAAACTACGAGCAGTACTTC.

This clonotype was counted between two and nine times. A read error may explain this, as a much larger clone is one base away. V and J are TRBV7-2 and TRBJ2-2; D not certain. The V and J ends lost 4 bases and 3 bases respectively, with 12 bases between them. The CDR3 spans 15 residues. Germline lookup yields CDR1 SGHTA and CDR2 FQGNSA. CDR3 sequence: CASSSPPQHTGELFF. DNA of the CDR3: TGTGCCAGCAGCTCCCCCCCCCAACACACCGGGGAGCTGTTTTTT.